This TCR beta chain stems from a study of blood T cell repertoires in COVID-19. Study overall: Acute-phase and convalescent COVID-19 samples originated in the United States, Italy and Spain. PBMCs, B-cell-depleted T cells, or T cells provided the cDNA or gDNA that made up the material.

Enrollees, about 18 to 89 years old, lived in 25 or so US areas. Either two negative PCRs, clearance, or symptom resolution qualified Cohort 3 donors as recovered. V lost 4 bases and J lost 1; bases outside the gene matches: 2. Germline values: CDR1 MNHNS, CDR2 SASEGT. This CDR3 spans 14 amino acids. TCRdb's copy holds only in-frame clones and misses some; the assay was immunoSEQ multiplex PCR. The sample holds 490,000 or so clones, approximately 90% seen once. Sequenced material: PBMCs or T cells enriched from blood (not recorded which). The chain couples TRBV6-1 to TRBJ1-1, with 8 bases aligning to TRBD1. The clonotype originates from a woman aged 55-69 years who had recovered from COVID-19. The CDR3 here is CASSATGGNTEAFF. The CDR3 DNA reads as TGTGCCAGCAGTGCTACAGGGGGGAACACTGAAGCTTTCTTT.